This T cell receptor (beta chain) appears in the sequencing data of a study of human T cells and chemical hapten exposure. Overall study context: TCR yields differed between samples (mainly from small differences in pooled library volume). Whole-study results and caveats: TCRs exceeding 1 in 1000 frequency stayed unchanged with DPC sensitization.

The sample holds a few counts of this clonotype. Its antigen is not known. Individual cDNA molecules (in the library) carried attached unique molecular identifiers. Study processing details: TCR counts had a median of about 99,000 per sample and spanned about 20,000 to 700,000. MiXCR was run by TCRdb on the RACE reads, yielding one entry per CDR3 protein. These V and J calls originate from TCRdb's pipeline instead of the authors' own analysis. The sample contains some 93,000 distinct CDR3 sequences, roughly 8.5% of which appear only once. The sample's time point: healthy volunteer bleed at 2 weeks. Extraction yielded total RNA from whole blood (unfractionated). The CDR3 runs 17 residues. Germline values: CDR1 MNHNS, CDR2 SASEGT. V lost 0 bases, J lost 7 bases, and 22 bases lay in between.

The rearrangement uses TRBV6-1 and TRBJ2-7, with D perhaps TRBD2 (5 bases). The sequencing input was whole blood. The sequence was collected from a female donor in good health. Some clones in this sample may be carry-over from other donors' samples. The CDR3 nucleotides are TGTGCCAGCAGTGAAGCGCATAGCCGGAGGAGGTTTGAAGAGCAGTACTTC. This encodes CASSEAHSRRRFEEQYF.